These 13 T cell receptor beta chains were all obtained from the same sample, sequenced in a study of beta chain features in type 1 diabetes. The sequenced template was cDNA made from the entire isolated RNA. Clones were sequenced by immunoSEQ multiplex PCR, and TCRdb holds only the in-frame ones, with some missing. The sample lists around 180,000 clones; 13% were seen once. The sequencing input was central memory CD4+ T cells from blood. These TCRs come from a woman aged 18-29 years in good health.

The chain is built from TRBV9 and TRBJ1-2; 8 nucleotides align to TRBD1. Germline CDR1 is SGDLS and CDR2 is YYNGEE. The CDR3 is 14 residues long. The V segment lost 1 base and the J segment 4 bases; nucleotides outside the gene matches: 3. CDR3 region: CASSVQGAAYGYTF. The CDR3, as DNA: TGTGCCAGCAGCGTACAGGGGGCGGCCTATGGCTACACCTTC.

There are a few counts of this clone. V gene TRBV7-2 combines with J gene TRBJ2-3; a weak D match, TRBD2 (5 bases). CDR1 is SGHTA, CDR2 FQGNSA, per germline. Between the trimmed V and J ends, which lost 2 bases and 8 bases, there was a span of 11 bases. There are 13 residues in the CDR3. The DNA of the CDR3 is TGTGCCAGCAGCTTATCCACGAGCGGTACGCAGTATTTT. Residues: CASSLSTSGTQYF.

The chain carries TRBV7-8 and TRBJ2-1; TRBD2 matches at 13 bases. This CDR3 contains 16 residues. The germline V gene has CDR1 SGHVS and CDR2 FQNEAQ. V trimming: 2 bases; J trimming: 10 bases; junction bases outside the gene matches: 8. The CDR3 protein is CASSLYSTSGRREQFF. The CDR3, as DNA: TGTGCCAGCAGCTTATATTCGACTAGCGGGAGGAGGGAGCAGTTCTTC.

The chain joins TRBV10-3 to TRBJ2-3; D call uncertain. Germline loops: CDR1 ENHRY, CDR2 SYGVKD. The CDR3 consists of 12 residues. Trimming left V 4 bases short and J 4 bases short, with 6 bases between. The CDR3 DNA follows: TGTGCCATCAGTGCGGAGCCAGATACGCAGTATTTT. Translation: CAISAEPDTQYF.

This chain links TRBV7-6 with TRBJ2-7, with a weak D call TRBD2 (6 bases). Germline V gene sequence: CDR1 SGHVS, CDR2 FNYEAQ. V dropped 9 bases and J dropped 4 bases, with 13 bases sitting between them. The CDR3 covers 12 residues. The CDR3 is CARTGRVYEQYF. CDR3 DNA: TGTGCCAGGACCGGGAGAGTGTACGAGCAGTACTTC.

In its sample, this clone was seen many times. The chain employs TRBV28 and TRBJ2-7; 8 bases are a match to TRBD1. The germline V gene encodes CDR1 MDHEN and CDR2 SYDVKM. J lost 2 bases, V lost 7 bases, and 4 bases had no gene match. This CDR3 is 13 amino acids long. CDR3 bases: TGTGCCAGCAAGAGACAGGGGCCCTACGAGCAGTACTTC. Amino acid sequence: CASKRQGPYEQYF.

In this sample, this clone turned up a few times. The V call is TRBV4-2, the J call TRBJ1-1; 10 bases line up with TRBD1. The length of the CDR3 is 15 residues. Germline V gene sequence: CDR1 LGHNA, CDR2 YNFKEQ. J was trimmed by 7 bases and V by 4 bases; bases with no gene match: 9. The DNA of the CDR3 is TGTGCCAGCAGCCGGAGGGGGACAGGGGCGGATGAAGCTTTCTTT. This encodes CASSRRGTGADEAFF.

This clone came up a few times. The CDR3: CASKQGSRTDTQYF. The DNA of the CDR3 is TGTGCCAGTAAACAGGGATCCCGCACAGATACGCAGTATTTT. The V call is TRBV11-2, the J call TRBJ2-3; D possibly corresponds to TRBD1 (6 bases). V was cut by 9 bases and J by 1 base, with 14 bases left in between. The length of the CDR3 is 14 residues. The germline V gene has CDR1 SGHAT and CDR2 FQNNGV.

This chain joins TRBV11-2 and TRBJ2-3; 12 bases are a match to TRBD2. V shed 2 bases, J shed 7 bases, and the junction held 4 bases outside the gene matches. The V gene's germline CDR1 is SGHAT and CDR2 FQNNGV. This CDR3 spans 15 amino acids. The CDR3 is CASSLRRTSGNTQYF. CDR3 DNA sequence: TGTGCCAGCAGCTTAAGACGGACTAGCGGGAATACGCAGTATTTT.

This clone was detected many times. The CDR3 DNA sequence: TGTGCCACCGCGGGACGAAGAATCTACGAGCAGTACTTC. Translation: CATAGRRIYEQYF. The chain couples TRBV7-9 to TRBJ2-7; tentatively, D is TRBD2 (6 bases). V was trimmed by 10 bases and J by 3 bases, leaving 16 bases between them. The V gene's germline CDR1 is SEHNR and CDR2 FQNEAQ (reference sequence). The CDR3 has 13 residues.

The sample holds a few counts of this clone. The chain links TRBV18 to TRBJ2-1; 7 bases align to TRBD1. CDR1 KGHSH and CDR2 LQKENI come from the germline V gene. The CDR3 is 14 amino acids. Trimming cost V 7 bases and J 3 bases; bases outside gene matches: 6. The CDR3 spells CASFTTGDYNEQFF. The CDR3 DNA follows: TGTGCCAGCTTCACTACAGGGGACTACAATGAGCAGTTCTTC.

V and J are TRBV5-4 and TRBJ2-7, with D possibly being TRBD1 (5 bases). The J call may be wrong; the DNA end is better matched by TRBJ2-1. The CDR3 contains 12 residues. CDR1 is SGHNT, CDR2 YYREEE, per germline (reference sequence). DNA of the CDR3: TGTGCCAGCAGCTCTGACAGCCATGAGCAGTTCTTC. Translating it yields CASSSDSHEQFF.

The CDR3 coding sequence is TGCGCCAGCAGGCCAGACGCGGGGGGAAACGTCGAGCAGTACTTC. It is translated as CASRPDAGGNVEQYF. The genes are TRBV5-1 and TRBJ2-7; 8 nucleotides match TRBD2. Germline V lookup: CDR1 SGHRS, CDR2 YFSETQ. The CDR3 totals 15 residues. After removal of 5 bases from V and 6 bases from J, the junction contained 13 bases not matched to a gene.